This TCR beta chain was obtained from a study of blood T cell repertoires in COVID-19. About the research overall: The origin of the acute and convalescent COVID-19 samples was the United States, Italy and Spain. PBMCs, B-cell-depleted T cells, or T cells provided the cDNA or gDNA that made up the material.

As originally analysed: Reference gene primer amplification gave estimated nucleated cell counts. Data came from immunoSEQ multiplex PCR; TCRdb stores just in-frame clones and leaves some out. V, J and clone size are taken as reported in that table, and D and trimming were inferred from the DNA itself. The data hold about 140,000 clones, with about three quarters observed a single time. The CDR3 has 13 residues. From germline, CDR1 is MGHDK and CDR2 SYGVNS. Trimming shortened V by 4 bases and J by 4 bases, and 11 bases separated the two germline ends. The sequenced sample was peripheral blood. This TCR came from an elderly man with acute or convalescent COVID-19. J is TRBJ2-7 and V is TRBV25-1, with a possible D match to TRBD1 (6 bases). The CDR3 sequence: CASSVQGEYEQYF. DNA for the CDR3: TGTGCCAGCAGTGTACAGGGAGAGTACGAGCAGTACTTC.